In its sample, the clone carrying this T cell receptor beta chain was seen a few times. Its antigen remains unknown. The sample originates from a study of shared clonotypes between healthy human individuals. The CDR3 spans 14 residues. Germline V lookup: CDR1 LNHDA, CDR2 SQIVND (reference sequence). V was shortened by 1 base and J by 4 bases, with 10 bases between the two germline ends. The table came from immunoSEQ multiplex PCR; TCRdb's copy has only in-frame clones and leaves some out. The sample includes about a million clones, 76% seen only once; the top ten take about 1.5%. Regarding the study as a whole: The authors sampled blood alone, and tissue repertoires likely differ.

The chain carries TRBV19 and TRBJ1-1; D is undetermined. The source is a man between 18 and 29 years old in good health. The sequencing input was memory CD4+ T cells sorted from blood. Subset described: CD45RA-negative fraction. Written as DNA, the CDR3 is TGTGCCAGTAGTATAGGAGTCTCGGCCACTGAAGCTTTCTTT. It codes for CASSIGVSATEAFF.